This T cell receptor (beta chain) was captured in a study of blood T cell repertoires in COVID-19. Clones were read by immunoSEQ multiplex PCR, and TCRdb kept only the in-frame ones, dropping some. The table lists about 440,000 clones, 90% of them singletons, with less than 0.75% in the top ten. CDR3 length equals 15 residues. With 0 bases clipped from V and 2 bases from J, the junction kept 2 bases outside the gene matches. Germline lookup yields CDR1 SGHRS and CDR2 YFSETQ. The origin of this receptor is a man between 18 and 29 years old who had recovered from COVID-19. Sequences were obtained from PBMCs or T cells enriched from blood (not recorded which). V is TRBV5-1 and J is TRBJ2-5, with 9 bases fitting TRBD1. The CDR3 sequence is CASSLDGTGQETQYF. For the CDR3, the DNA is TGCGCCAGCAGCTTGGATGGGACAGGGCAAGAGACCCAGTACTTC.